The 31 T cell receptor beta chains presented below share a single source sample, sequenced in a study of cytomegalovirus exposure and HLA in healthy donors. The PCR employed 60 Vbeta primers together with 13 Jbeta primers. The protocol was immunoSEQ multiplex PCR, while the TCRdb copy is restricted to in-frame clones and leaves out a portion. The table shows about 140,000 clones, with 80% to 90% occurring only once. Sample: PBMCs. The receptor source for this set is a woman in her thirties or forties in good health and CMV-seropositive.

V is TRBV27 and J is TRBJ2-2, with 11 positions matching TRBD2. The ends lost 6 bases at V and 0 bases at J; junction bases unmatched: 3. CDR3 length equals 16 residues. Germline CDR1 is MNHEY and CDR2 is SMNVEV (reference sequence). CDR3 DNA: TGTGCCAGCAGGCCGACTAGCGGGGCGAACACCGGGGAGCTGTTTTTT. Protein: CASRPTSGANTGELFF.

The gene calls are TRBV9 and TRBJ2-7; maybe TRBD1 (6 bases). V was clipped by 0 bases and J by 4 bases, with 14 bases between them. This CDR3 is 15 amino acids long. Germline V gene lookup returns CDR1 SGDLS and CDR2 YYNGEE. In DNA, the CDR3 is TGTGCCAGCAGCGTAGAAGGACAGAGTTTTTACGAGCAGTACTTC. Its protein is CASSVEGQSFYEQYF.

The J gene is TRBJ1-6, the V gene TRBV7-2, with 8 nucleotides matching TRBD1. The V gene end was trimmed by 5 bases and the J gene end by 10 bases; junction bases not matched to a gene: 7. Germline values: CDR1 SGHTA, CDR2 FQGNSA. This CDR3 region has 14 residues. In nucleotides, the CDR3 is TGTGCCAGCAGCCAAGGACAGGGCATCTCACCCCTCCACTTT. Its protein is CASSQGQGISPLHF.

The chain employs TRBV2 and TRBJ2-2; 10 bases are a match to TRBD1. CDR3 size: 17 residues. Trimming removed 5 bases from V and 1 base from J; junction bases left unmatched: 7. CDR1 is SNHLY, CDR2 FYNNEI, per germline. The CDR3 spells CASSRTGGGVNTGELFF. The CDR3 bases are TGTGCCAGCAGTAGGACAGGGGGAGGGGTGAACACCGGGGAGCTGTTTTTT.

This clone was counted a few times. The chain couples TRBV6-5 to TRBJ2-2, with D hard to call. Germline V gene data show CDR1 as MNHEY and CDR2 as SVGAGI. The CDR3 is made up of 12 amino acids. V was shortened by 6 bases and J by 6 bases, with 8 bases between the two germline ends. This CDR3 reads CASRTSAGELFF. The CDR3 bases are TGTGCCAGCAGAACGAGTGCCGGGGAGCTGTTTTTT.

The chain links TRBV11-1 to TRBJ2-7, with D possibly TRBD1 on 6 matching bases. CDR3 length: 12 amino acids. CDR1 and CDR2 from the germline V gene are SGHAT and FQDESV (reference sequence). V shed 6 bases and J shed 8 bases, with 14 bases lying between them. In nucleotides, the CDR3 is TGTGCCAGCAGAGGAACAGGGATCAAGCAGTACTTC. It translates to CASRGTGIKQYF.

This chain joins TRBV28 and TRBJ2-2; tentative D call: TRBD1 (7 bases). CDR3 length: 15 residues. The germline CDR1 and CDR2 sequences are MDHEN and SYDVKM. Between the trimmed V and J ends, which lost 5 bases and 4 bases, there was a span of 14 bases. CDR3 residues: CASSIRQGGTGELFF. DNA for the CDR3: TGTGCCAGCAGTATCCGACAGGGAGGCACCGGGGAGCTGTTTTTT.

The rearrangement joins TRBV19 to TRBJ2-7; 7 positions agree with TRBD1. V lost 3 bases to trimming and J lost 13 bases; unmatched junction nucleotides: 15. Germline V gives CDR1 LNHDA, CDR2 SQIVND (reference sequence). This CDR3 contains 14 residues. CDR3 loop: CASSILGQAPFLYF. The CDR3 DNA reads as TGTGCCAGTAGTATCCTCGGACAGGCCCCGTTTCTATACTTC.

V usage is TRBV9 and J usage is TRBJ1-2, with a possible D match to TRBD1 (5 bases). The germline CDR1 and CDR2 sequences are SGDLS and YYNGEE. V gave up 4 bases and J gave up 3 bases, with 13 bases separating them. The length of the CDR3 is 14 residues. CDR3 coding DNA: TGTGCCAGCAGCACCGGACATGCCGACTATGGCTACACCTTC. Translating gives CASSTGHADYGYTF.

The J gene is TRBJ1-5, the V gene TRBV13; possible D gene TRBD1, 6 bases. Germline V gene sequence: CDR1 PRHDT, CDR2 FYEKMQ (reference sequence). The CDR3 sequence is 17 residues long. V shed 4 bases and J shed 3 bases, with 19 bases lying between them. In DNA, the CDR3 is TGTGCCAGCAGCTACAGCTCGGGGGGCCTCATCAATCAGCCCCAGCATTTT. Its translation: CASSYSSGGLINQPQHF.

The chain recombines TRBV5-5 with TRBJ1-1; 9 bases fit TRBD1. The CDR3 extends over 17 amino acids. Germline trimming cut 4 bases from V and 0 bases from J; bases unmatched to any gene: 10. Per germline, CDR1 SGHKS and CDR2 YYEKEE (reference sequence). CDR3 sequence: CASSKGQGSFMNTEAFF. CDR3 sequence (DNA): TGTGCCAGCAGCAAAGGACAGGGGTCCTTTATGAACACTGAAGCTTTCTTT.

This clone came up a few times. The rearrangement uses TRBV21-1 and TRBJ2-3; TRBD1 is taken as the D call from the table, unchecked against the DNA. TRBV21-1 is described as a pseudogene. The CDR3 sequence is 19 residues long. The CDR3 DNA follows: TGTGCCAGCAGCAAACGTGGCGGTGGGCAGGGGGTATGGACAGATACGCAGTATTTT. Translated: CASSKRGGGQGVWTDTQYF.

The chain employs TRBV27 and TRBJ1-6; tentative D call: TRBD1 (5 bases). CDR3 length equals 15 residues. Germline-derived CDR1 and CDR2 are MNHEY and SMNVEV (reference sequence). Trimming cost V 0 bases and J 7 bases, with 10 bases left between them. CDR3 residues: CASSLSGQGNSPLHF. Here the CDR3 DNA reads TGTGCCAGCAGTTTATCAGGCCAGGGCAATTCACCCCTCCACTTT.

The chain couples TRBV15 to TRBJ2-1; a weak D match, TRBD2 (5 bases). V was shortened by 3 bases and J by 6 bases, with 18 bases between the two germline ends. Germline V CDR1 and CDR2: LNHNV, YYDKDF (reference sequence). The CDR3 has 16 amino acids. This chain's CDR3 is CATSRPRLAALNEQFF. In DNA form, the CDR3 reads TGTGCCACCAGCAGGCCACGCCTAGCCGCACTCAATGAGCAGTTCTTC.

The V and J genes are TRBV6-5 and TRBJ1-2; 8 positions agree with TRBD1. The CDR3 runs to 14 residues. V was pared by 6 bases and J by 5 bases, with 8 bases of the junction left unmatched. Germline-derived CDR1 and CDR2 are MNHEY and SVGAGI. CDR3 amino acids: CASRTSQGAYGYTF. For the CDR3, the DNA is TGTGCCAGCAGAACCAGCCAGGGGGCTTATGGCTACACCTTC.

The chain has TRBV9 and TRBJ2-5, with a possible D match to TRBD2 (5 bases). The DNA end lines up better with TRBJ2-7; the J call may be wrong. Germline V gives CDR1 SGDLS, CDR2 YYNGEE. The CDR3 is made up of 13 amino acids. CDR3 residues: CASSVGLLNEQYF. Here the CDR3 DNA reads TGTGCCAGCAGCGTCGGACTCCTTAACGAGCAGTACTTC.

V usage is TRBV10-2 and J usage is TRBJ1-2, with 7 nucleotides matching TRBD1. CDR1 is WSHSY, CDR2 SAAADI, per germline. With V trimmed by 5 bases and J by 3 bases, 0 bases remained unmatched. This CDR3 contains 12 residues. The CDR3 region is CASSQGDYGYTF. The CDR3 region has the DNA TGCGCCAGCAGTCAGGGGGACTATGGCTACACCTTC.

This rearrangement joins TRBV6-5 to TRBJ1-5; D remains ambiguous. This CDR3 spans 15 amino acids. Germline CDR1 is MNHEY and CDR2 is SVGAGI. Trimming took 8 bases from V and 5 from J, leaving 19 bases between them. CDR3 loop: CASAGSSSVDQPQHF. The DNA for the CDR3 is TGTGCCAGCGCAGGTTCCTCGTCGGTCGATCAGCCCCAGCATTTT.

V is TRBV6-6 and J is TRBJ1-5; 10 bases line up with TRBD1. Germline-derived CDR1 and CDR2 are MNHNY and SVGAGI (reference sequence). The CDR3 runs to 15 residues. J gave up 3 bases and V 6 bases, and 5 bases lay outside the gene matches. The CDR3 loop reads CASRIGQGDNQPQHF. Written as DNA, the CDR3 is TGTGCCAGCAGAATCGGACAGGGGGACAATCAGCCCCAGCATTTT.

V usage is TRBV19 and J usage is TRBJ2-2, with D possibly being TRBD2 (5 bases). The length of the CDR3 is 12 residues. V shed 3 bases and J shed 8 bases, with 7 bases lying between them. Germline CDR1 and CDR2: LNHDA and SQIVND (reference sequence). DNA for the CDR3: TGTGCCAGTAGTATGGGCGGGGGGGAGCTGTTTTTT. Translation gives CASSMGGGELFF.

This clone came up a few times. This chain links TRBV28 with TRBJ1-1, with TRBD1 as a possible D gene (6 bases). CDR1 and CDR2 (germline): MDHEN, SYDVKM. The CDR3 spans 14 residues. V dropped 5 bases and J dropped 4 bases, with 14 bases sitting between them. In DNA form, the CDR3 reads TGTGCCAGCAGTCAGCTCAGGGGCCTCACTGAAGCTTTCTTT. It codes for CASSQLRGLTEAFF.

CDR3 coding DNA: TGTGCCAGCTCACCGGTGTCGACAGTCAATGAGCAGTTCTTC. It is translated as CASSPVSTVNEQFF. The chain couples TRBV18 to TRBJ2-1, with D perhaps matching TRBD1 (5 bases). Germline values: CDR1 KGHSH, CDR2 LQKENI. The CDR3 spans 14 residues. Trimming removed 3 bases at V and 6 bases at J, with 12 bases between.

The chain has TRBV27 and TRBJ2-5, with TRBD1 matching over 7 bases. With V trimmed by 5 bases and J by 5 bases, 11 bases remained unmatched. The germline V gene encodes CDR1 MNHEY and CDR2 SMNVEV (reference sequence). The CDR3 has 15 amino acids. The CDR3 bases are TGTGCCAGCAGTCGAGTGGACAGGATCGGCGAGACCCAGTACTTC. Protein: CASSRVDRIGETQYF.

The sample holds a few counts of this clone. The CDR3 loop reads CASSSITGDNGYTF. CDR3 coding DNA: TGTGCCAGCAGCTCAATCACAGGGGATAATGGCTACACCTTC. This chain joins TRBV7-2 and TRBJ1-2; the match to TRBD1 covers 7 bases. Per germline, CDR1 SGHTA and CDR2 FQGNSA. The CDR3 sequence is 14 residues long. V lost 4 bases, J lost 6 bases, and 8 bases stayed unmatched. The full variable domain, completed using reference TRBV7-2 and TRBJ1-2, is GAGVSQSPSNKVTEKGKDVELRCDPISGHTALYWYRQSLGQGLEFLIYFQGNSAPDKSGLPSDRFSAERTGGSVSTLTIQRTQQEDSAVYLCASSSITGDNGYTFGSGTRLTVV.

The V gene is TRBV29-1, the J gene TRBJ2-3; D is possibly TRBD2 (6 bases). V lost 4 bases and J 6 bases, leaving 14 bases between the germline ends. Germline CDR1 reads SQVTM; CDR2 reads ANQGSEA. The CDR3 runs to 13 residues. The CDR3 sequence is CSVGAGGGDTQYF. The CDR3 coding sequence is TGCAGCGTTGGAGCCGGGGGTGGGGATACGCAGTATTTT.

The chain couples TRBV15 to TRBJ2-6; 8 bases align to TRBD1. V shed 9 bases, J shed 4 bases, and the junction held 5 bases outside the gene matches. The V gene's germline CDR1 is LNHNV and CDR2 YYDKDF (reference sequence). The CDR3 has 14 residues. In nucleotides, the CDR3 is TGTGCCACGCAGGGGGCTGGGGGGGCCAACGTCCTGACTTTC. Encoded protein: CATQGAGGANVLTF.

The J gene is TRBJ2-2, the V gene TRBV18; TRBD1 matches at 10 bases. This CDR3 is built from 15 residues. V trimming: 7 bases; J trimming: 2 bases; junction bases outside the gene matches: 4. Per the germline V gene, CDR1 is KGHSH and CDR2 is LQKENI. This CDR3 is CASFGQGGNTGELFF. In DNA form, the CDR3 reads TGTGCCAGCTTCGGACAGGGGGGAAACACCGGGGAGCTGTTTTTT.

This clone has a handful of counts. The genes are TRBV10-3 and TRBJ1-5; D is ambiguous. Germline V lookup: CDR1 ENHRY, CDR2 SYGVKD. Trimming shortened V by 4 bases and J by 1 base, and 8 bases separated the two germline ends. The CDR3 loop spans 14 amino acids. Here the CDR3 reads CAISGVQSNQPQHF. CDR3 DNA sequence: TGTGCCATCAGTGGAGTACAGAGCAATCAGCCCCAGCATTTT.

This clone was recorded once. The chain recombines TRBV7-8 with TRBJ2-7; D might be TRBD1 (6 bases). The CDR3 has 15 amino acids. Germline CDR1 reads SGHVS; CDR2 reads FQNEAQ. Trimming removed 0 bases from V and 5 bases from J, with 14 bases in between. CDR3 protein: CASSLAPRGRDEQYF. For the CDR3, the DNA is TGTGCCAGCAGCTTAGCCCCCAGGGGAAGAGACGAGCAGTACTTC. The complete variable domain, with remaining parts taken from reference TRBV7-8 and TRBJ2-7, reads GAGVSQSPRYKVAKRGQDVALRCDPISGHVSLFWYQQALGQGPEFLTYFQNEAQLDKSGLPSDRFFAERPEGSVSTLKIQRTQQEDSAVYLCASSLAPRGRDEQYFGPGTRLTVT.

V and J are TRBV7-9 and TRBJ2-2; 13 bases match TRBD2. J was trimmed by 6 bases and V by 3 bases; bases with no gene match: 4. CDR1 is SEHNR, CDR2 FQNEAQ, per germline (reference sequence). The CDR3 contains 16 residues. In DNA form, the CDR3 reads TGTGCCAGCAGCTTCGGACTAGCGGGAGTACCCGGGGAGCTGTTTTTT. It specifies CASSFGLAGVPGELFF.

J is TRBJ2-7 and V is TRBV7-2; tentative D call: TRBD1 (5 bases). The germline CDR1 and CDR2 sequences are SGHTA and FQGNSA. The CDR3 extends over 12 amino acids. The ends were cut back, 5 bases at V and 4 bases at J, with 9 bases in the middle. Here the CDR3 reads CASSRTHYEQYF. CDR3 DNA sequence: TGTGCCAGCAGCCGGACACATTACGAGCAGTACTTC.